This T cell receptor (beta chain) was captured in a study of shared clonotypes between healthy human individuals (dated by TCRdb to 2018 to 2021). About the full investigation: A couple of women and a few men aged 18 to 49 years were included in the cohort. Per donor, three plates each were used for CD4 naive and CD4 memory, two for CD8 naive, and one for CD8 memory. The study deeply sequenced blood TCR repertoires of about 5 healthy adults to estimate repertoire size and the extent of clonotype sharing between individuals. Libraries were prepared and TCR repertoires were sequenced by different laboratories using diverse techniques, in order to increase sequencing depth and limit assay-specific biases. Per donor, leukapheresis produced somewhere between about 0.94 and 9 billion PBMCs. Summary of the overall study and its limitations: Based on pairwise subsampling, the degree of clonotype sharing among donors was expected to be affected by sequencing depth. Because the study included only a small number of donors, the genetic and exposure-history diversity represented was limited. Even with the large sequencing depth, rarefaction of the sorted-subset datasets indicated that sequencing was incomplete. Only blood was sampled, and tissue TCR repertoires likely differ from those in blood. Clonotypes shared by all four sorted-subset donors showed higher generation probabilities than non-shared clonotypes. Sharing across several donors was observed for about 5% of naive CD4, less than 4% of naive CD8, 2% to 2.5% of memory CD4, and roughly 0.4% of memory CD8 clonotypes. Naive subsets generally had larger estimated clonotype richness than memory subsets did.

Healthy HIV-negative adults with no recently reported acute infections or vaccinations were included as donors. Every donor was a Caucasian adult residing in Nashville, Tennessee, USA. CD4+ T cells were enriched by magnetic negative selection, after which naive cells were positively selected on CD45RA and the negative fraction was taken as the memory subset. After blood collection by leukapheresis, PBMCs were isolated using Ficoll-Histopaque density gradient centrifugation and then cryopreserved in the vapor phase of liquid nitrogen. Analytical flow cytometry was used to check the purity and quantity of every magnetically sorted T cell population. From each sorted fraction, genomic DNA was isolated and quantified by UV absorbance on a Nanodrop 2000c. V is reduced by 1 base and J by 4 bases, leaving a spacing of 14 bases between them. Including the terminal cysteine and phenylalanine, the CDR3 comprises 15 residues. Only CDR3 DNA is held: 45 bases, read in frame from base 1. The CDR1 and CDR2 encoded by the germline V gene are SGHTS and YDEGEE.

TCR CDR3 regions were amplified from genomic DNA by multiplex PCR using the deep immunoSEQ assay. Extracted genomic DNA from each cell subset was spread evenly across all wells of several immunoSEQ 96-well plates, with each plate serving as a replicate. For sorted subsets, each replicate PCR was loaded with roughly 190 ng genomic DNA, equivalent to roughly 30,000 T cell genomes. Purified libraries were quantified with a Qubit 3.0 fluorometer, sized on a Bioanalyzer 2100, and re-quantified with the KAPA Library Quantification kit. Every immunoSEQ 96-well plate was sequenced on a dedicated single-read 150-cycle Illumina NextSeq 550 flow cell. Concerning the study's data processing: Because only junctional sequences without quality scores were contained in the immunoSEQ output, filtering matching that applied to full-length reads could not be performed. Sequences were annotated with PyIR, a Python wrapper for IgBLAST v1.9, and V/J genes and CDR3 were assigned using IMGT germline references. Reads were removed for weak V/J assignments (E-value above 1e-6), missing CDR3, stop codons, out-of-frame junctions, or ambiguous translated residues. A V3J clonotype was defined by an identical inferred V gene, J gene, and CDR3 amino acid sequence. To compute the percentage overlap between repertoires, the number of shared unique clonotypes was divided by the size of the smaller repertoire. RTK rarefaction, the Chao1 estimator, and Recon v2.1 estimates of unobserved clonotypes were used to assess repertoire richness. Generation probabilities for all TCRbeta clonotypes obtained by the gDNA method from a few donors were computed using OLGA. In its TCRdb copy, this immuneACCESS table keeps in-frame sequences only and misses some clones. Where compared with another copy, unresolved V genes explain less than half of these, and the others have no known cause. That table furnishes V, J and clone size, whereas the DNA furnished D and trimming. Counted in this sample were 1 million to 1.3 million clones; approximately 78% of them appeared once. The ten largest clones take up 0.61% of the sample.

As for this clone: Its antigen remains undetermined. The input lacks base qualities; no much larger clone sits a single base away.

The source is a man between 18 and 29 years old in good health. Some clones in this sample may be carry-over from other donors' samples. The sequence is built from TRBV5-8 and TRBJ1-1; D gene: possibly TRBD1, on 5 matching bases. Sequencing was performed on memory CD4+ T cells from PBMCs. The sample's cell subset or site, from its label and the paper: CD45RA-negative fraction. The CDR3 protein: CASSLFAGLATEAFF. The DNA sequence reads TGTGCCAGCAGCTTGTTTGCAGGGTTGGCCACTGAAGCTTTCTTT.